The present T cell receptor (beta chain) was sequenced within a study of cytomegalovirus exposure and HLA in healthy donors. Study findings and constraints: Researchers reported in a later analysis that a missense DCLRE1C variant was tied to TCR beta V- and J-gene trimming. The study put 160 or so TCR beta chains on its list as cytomegalovirus-associated.

This clone turned up a few times. The antigen is undetermined. PCR employed 60 Vbeta and 13 Jbeta primers. Produced via immunoSEQ multiplex PCR; TCRdb's table is partial and in-frame only. The profile shows about 170,000 clones, 80% of them singletons. Per the germline V gene, CDR1 is SGDLS and CDR2 is YYNGEE. This CDR3 region has 14 residues. With V trimmed by 0 bases and J by 3 bases, 2 bases remained unmatched. The chain is built from TRBV9 and TRBJ2-7; TRBD1 matches at 8 bases. The receptor's source is a male donor in good health and CMV-seronegative. Material for sequencing was PBMCs. This chain's CDR3 is CASSVAGQDYEQYF. As DNA, the CDR3 is TGTGCCAGCAGCGTAGCGGGACAGGACTACGAGCAGTACTTC.